These T cell receptor beta chains were read from a single sample in a study of shared clonotypes between healthy human individuals. The repertoire was sequenced with immunoSEQ multiplex PCR; TCRdb's copy has only in-frame clones and lacks some. The sample includes about 1.1 million clones, approximately 80% of them seen just once. Sequenced: memory CD4+ T cells from PBMCs. Receptors were obtained from a man younger than 35 in good health. Some clones in this sample may be carry-over from other donors' samples. CDR3s include the opening cysteine and the closing phenylalanine or tryptophan. Each record gives: V gene, CDR3 length, CDR3 protein.

v_call: TRBV7-3; cdr3_length: 11; cdr3_aa: CASSGGGEQFF
v_call: TRBV7-3; cdr3_length: 16; cdr3_aa: CASSFTGGYPNTEAFF
v_call: TRBV28; cdr3_length: 13; cdr3_aa: CASWGGGTDTQYF
v_call: TRBV10-1; cdr3_length: 14; cdr3_aa: CATSSGRVSYEQYF
v_call: TRBV6-1; cdr3_length: 17; cdr3_aa: CASSARGQGARAGELFF
v_call: TRBV29-1; cdr3_length: 12; cdr3_aa: CSAEGPIYEQYF
v_call: TRBV28; cdr3_length: 15; cdr3_aa: CASSLAYPVNQPQHF
v_call: TRBV28; cdr3_length: 12; cdr3_aa: CASSLQLQPQHF
v_call: TRBV5-1; cdr3_length: 15; cdr3_aa: CASSFSSGNTDTQYF
v_call: TRBV28; cdr3_length: 14; cdr3_aa: CASSPPRSYNEQFF
v_call: TRBV19; cdr3_length: 15; cdr3_aa: CASSIRAGGHYEQYF
v_call: TRBV7-2; cdr3_length: 14; cdr3_aa: CASSLVWRENEQFF
v_call: TRBV14; cdr3_length: 14; cdr3_aa: CASRTGFDGETQYF
v_call: TRBV5-6; cdr3_length: 15; cdr3_aa: CASSLSYFLGNEQFF
v_call: TRBV30; cdr3_length: 15; cdr3_aa: CAWSDWGSGANVLTF
v_call: TRBV5-1; cdr3_length: 12; cdr3_aa: CASSRVTGELFF
v_call: TRBV7-2; cdr3_length: 16; cdr3_aa: CASSLGLAGLTDTQYF
v_call: TRBV19; cdr3_length: 16; cdr3_aa: CASTHVWFTSGNTIYF
v_call: TRBV7-9; cdr3_length: 15; cdr3_aa: CASSFWGGSFYEQYF
v_call: TRBV9; cdr3_length: 16; cdr3_aa: CASSPWAESSGNTIYF
v_call: TRBV28; cdr3_length: 13; cdr3_aa: CASTTDREETQYF
v_call: TRBV5-1; cdr3_length: 15; cdr3_aa: CASSFAGWAYNEQFF
v_call: TRBV27; cdr3_length: 12; cdr3_aa: CASSLTSGEQFF
v_call: TRBV7-9; cdr3_length: 15; cdr3_aa: CASSPILGSTDTQYF
v_call: TRBV29-1; cdr3_length: 15; cdr3_aa: CSVHDTGGSTDTQYF
v_call: TRBV28; cdr3_length: 13; cdr3_aa: CASSLVGRGEQFF
v_call: TRBV25-1; cdr3_length: 14; cdr3_aa: CASSRGQSGYEQYF
v_call: TRBV6-1; cdr3_length: 16; cdr3_aa: CASSERGTSGRAEQFF